A single T cell receptor (beta chain) is shown here with its context. No antigen is known for it. PCR was performed using 60 Vbeta and 13 Jbeta primers. The data were produced by immunoSEQ multiplex PCR, yet TCRdb's version contains in-frame clones alone and is incomplete. The sample contains approximately 86,000 clones, more than 70% of which appear only once. The V segment lost 2 bases and the J segment 9 bases; nucleotides outside the gene matches: 6. Germline CDR1 and CDR2: MNHNY and SVGAGI (reference sequence). The CDR3 totals 13 residues. These data originate in a study of cytomegalovirus exposure and HLA in healthy donors. On the study more broadly: Falling in the Caucasian-associated ancestry cluster were 81% of approximately 410 genotyped donors. Study-level points and caveats: Sequencing likely generated an artifact that appeared as a cluster of highly shared sequence variants. With later analysis, a missense DCLRE1C variant became linked to TCR beta V- and J-gene trimming.

This rearrangement joins TRBV6-6 to TRBJ1-2; 7 bases line up with TRBD1. Sequenced input: PBMCs. This sequence was found in a man aged 35-49 years in good health and CMV-seronegative. CDR3 residues: CASSYDREGSYTF. CDR3 in DNA: TGTGCCAGCAGTTACGACAGGGAAGGTAGCTACACCTTC.